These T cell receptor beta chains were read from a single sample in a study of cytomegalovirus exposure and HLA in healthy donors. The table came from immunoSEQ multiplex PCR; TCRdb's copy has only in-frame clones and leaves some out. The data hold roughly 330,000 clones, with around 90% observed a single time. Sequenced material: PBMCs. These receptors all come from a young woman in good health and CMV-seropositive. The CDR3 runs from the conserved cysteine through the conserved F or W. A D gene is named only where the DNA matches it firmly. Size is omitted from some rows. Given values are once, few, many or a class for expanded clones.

DNA: TGTGCCAGTAGTAGACAGGGGGCAAACACTGAAGCTTTCTTT
CDR3: CASSRQGANTEAFF
size: few
J: TRBJ1-1
D: TRBD1
V: TRBV19

DNA: TGTGCCAGCAGTTACCTCTCTTTAGGACGGGATACTGAAGCTTTCTTT
CDR3: CASSYLSLGRDTEAFF
size: -
J: TRBJ1-1
D: -
V: TRBV6-5

DNA: TGCGCCAGCAGCCAAGGGACAGGGGGTCTGTACGAGCAGTACTTC
CDR3: CASSQGTGGLYEQYF
size: -
J: TRBJ2-7
D: TRBD1
V: TRBV4-3

DNA: TGTGCCAGCAGCTTAACGTCTCTACGGAATAGCAATCAGCCCCAGCATTTT
CDR3: CASSLTSLRNSNQPQHF
size: -
J: TRBJ1-5
D: -
V: TRBV7-2

DNA: TGTGCCAGCAGCGTAGGGACGAACACCGGGGAGCTGTTTTTT
CDR3: CASSVGTNTGELFF
size: -
J: TRBJ2-2
D: -
V: TRBV9

DNA: TGCAGCGTTCCGAGCCAGACTAGCGTAGCCTACGAGCAGTACTTC
CDR3: CSVPSQTSVAYEQYF
size: once
J: TRBJ2-7
D: TRBD2
V: TRBV29-1

DNA: TGTGCCAGCAGTTTCCGTTTAGTTCTTCGGTCACCCCTCCACTTT
CDR3: CASSFRLVLRSPLHF
size: -
J: TRBJ1-6
D: -
V: TRBV6-6

DNA: TGTGCCAGCAGCCATCCCGGGGCAGGGCGCACCGGGGAGCTGTTTTTT
CDR3: CASSHPGAGRTGELFF
size: -
J: TRBJ2-2
D: -
V: TRBV11-3

DNA: TGTGCCAGCAGCCCCGCCGGGACTAGTCCGTACGAGCAGTACTTC
CDR3: CASSPAGTSPYEQYF
size: -
J: TRBJ2-7
D: TRBD2
V: TRBV13

DNA: TGTGCCAGCTCACCGGATCAAGAGACCCAGTACTTC
CDR3: CASSPDQETQYF
size: -
J: TRBJ2-5
D: -
V: TRBV18

DNA: TGTGCCATCAACCCCGGGCAGGGAGTGGGGTCCTACGAGCAGTACTTC
CDR3: CAINPGQGVGSYEQYF
size: -
J: TRBJ2-7
D: -
V: TRBV10-3

DNA: TGTGCCAGCAGTTTTGCGGGACAGGGCTACGAGCAGTACTTC
CDR3: CASSFAGQGYEQYF
size: -
J: TRBJ2-7
D: TRBD1
V: TRBV28

DNA: TGCGCCAGCAGCCAAGTGGGGCCAAATCCTACCTTC
CDR3: CASSQVGPNPTF
size: -
J: TRBJ1-2
D: -
V: TRBV4-1

DNA: TGTGCCTGGAGTGCAGGGGGATTCTCTGGAAACACCATATATTTT
CDR3: CAWSAGGFSGNTIYF
size: once
J: TRBJ1-3
D: TRBD1
V: TRBV30

DNA: TGTGCCAGCAGCTTAGCGCGGGGACAGGGATTTGAGGAGGGCTATGGCTACACCTTC
CDR3: CASSLARGQGFEEGYGYTF
size: -
J: TRBJ1-2
D: TRBD1
V: TRBV7-9

DNA: TGCAGCGTAGAAACAGGGTCGGCCGAGCAGTACTTC
CDR3: CSVETGSAEQYF
size: -
J: TRBJ2-7
D: -
V: TRBV29-1